Listed below are T cell receptor beta chains from one sample, sequenced in a study of cytomegalovirus exposure and HLA in healthy donors. Clones were sequenced by immunoSEQ multiplex PCR, and TCRdb holds only the in-frame ones, with some missing. The sample has some 110,000 clones, 65% seen once. Sequencing was carried out using PBMCs. The receptors derive from a woman aged 40-49 years in good health and CMV-seropositive. The conserved cysteine and the conserved F or W are not part of the CDR3 here. Each record gives: V gene, J gene, CDR3 protein.

V gene: TRBV7-2
J gene: TRBJ1-1
CDR3 protein: ASRGRRDNTEAF

V gene: TRBV12-1
J gene: TRBJ2-7
CDR3 protein: ASSKGGTSLLEQY

V gene: TRBV4-3
J gene: TRBJ1-1
CDR3 protein: ASSPREDDLMNTEAF

V gene: TRBV10-3
J gene: TRBJ2-1
CDR3 protein: AIKKGARHNEQF

V gene: TRBV7-9
J gene: TRBJ1-4
CDR3 protein: ASSLTGPPNEKLF

V gene: TRBV5-4
J gene: TRBJ2-2
CDR3 protein: ASSLNSGTGELF

V gene: TRBV11-2
J gene: TRBJ2-7
CDR3 protein: ASSLDLGRDRRY

V gene: TRBV2
J gene: TRBJ1-1
CDR3 protein: ASSEGMRAF

V gene: TRBV7-2
J gene: TRBJ1-5
CDR3 protein: ASSLVGGLGSQPQH

V gene: TRBV7-2
J gene: TRBJ1-5
CDR3 protein: ASSSRTDNQPQH

V gene: TRBV5-1
J gene: TRBJ1-2
CDR3 protein: ASSLLLNYGYT

V gene: TRBV19
J gene: TRBJ2-2
CDR3 protein: ATKVRVGGPTGELF

V gene: TRBV5-4
J gene: TRBJ2-5
CDR3 protein: ASSLPLAGETQY

V gene: TRBV18
J gene: TRBJ2-6
CDR3 protein: ASSPRTGSLSGANVLT

V gene: TRBV9
J gene: TRBJ2-2
CDR3 protein: ASSIWDSRNTGELF

V gene: TRBV18
J gene: TRBJ2-6
CDR3 protein: ASSPETFSSGANVLT

V gene: TRBV9
J gene: TRBJ1-4
CDR3 protein: ASSEGSGRTNEKLF

V gene: TRBV7-3
J gene: TRBJ1-1
CDR3 protein: ASSRQEYTEAF

V gene: TRBV7-9
J gene: TRBJ2-2
CDR3 protein: ASRIPGGPRTGELF

V gene: TRBV6-1
J gene: TRBJ2-7
CDR3 protein: ASTRAGGNEQY